One and the same sample provided the 5 T cell receptor beta chains below, sequenced in a study of beta chain features in type 1 diabetes. Expressed TCRB transcripts were sequenced because the isolated RNA had all been reverse transcribed beforehand. Profiling relied on immunoSEQ multiplex PCR, and the TCRdb table lists in-frame clones only, not all of them. The sample contains over 500,000 clones, roughly 16% of which appear only once. The sample taken for sequencing was naive CD4+ T cells from blood. The receptors shown here come from a man between 18 and 29 years old in good health.

There are a few counts of this clone. The chain recombines TRBV25-1 with TRBJ2-7; D is possibly TRBD2 (6 bases). Germline V gene lookup returns CDR1 MGHDK and CDR2 SYGVNS. This CDR3 spans 17 amino acids. Trimming left V 0 bases short and J 2 bases short, with 17 bases between. The CDR3 nucleotides are TGTGCCAGCAGTGAATATAAAGGCGGGATCAAAACCTACGAGCAGTACTTC. The encoded protein is CASSEYKGGIKTYEQYF.

The chain is built from TRBV7-2 and TRBJ2-5; TRBD1 or TRBD2 may be the D gene (5 bases each). Deletions cut 3 bases from V and 4 bases from J, with 12 bases between. The germline gives CDR1 SGHTA, CDR2 FQGNSA. The CDR3 is 14 residues long. CDR3 sequence (DNA): TGTGCCAGCAGCTTGGGACGTTCATCAGAGACCCAGTACTTC. Translating gives CASSLGRSSETQYF.

Regarding this clone: This same CDR3 is encoded by further DNA sequences in the sample. V is TRBV10-3 and J is TRBJ2-4; no clear D gene. The CDR3 runs 13 residues. Germline assignment: CDR1 ENHRY and CDR2 SYGVKD. V dropped 0 bases and J dropped 4 bases, with 4 bases sitting between them. CDR3 sequence (DNA): TGTGCCATCAGTGAGTCGGGAAAAAACATTCAGTACTTC. Its protein is CAISESGKNIQYF.

This clone was seen a few times. The gene calls are TRBV4-1 and TRBJ2-5; D might be TRBD1 (6 bases). Deletions cut 0 bases from V and 4 bases from J, with 15 bases between. This CDR3 comprises 16 residues. Per germline, CDR1 MGHRA and CDR2 YSYEKL. CDR3 sequence reads: CASSQDPWQGRETQYF. For the CDR3, the DNA is TGCGCCAGCAGCCAAGATCCGTGGCAGGGGAGAGAGACCCAGTACTTC.

This clone was counted between two and nine times. The V call is TRBV5-1, the J call TRBJ1-1, with D tentatively TRBD1 (6 bases). V was trimmed by 4 bases and J by 1 base, leaving 14 bases between them. This CDR3 comprises 15 residues. Germline V gene lookup returns CDR1 SGHRS and CDR2 YFSETQ. The CDR3 DNA is TGCGCCAGCAGCACCACAGGGCCTTGGAACACTGAAGCTTTCTTT. It specifies CASSTTGPWNTEAFF.